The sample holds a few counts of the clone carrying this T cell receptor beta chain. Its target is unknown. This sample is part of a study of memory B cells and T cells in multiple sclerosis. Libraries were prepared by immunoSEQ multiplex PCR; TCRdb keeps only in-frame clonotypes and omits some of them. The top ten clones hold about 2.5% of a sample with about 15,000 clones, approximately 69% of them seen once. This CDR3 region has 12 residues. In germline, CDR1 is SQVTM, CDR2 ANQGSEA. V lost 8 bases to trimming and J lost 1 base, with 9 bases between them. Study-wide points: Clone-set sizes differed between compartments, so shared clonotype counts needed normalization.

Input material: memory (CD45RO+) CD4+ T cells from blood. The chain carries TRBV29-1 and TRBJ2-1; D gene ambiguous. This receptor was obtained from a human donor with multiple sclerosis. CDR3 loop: CSMRRSYNEQFF. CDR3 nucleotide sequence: TGCAGCATGCGGCGGTCCTACAATGAGCAGTTCTTC.